Only one count was recorded for the clone carrying this T cell receptor beta chain. This sample was included in a study of blood T cell repertoires in COVID-19. Across the whole study: The United States, Italy and Spain supplied acute and convalescent COVID-19 samples. Nucleic acid was either cDNA or gDNA, and it came from T cells, B-cell-depleted T cells, or PBMCs.

Under the authors' procedure: Amplification of reference gene primers was used by the study to estimate nucleated cell counts. Only in-frame clones appear in the TCRdb table, and some are missing; sequencing was by immunoSEQ multiplex PCR. V and J calls and clone size are as listed in that table; D and trimming were resolved from the DNA. This table holds more than 150,000 clones, roughly 80% found once. Trimming pared 7 bases from V and 7 bases from J, leaving 14 bases between. The CDR3 consists of 13 residues. The germline CDR1 and CDR2 sequences are MNHNY and SVGAGI (reference sequence). Sequenced: peripheral blood. This sequence originates from a man aged 60-69 years with acute or convalescent COVID-19. The chain links TRBV6-6 to TRBJ1-3; a weak D match, TRBD1 (5 bases). CDR3 protein: CASTITEGNTIYF. As DNA, the CDR3 is TGTGCCAGCACCATTACGGAGGGGAACACCATATATTTT.